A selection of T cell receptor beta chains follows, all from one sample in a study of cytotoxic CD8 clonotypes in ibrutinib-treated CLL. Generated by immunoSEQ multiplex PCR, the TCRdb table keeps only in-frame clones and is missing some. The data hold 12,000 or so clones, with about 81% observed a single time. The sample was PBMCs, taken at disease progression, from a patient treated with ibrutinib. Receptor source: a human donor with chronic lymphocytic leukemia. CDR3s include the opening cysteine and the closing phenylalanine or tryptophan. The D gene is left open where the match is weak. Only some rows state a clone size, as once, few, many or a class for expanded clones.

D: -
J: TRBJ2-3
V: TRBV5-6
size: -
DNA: TGTGCCAGCAGCTTGGATATGGATACGCAGTATTTT
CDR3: CASSLDMDTQYF

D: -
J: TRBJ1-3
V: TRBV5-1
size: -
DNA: TGCGCCAGCAGCTTGTTAGGGACCGCTGGAAACACCATATATTTT
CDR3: CASSLLGTAGNTIYF

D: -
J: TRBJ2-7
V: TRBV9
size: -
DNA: TGTGCCAGCAGCCCCCTAGAGCGAACTGTGGGAGAGCAGTACTTC
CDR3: CASSPLERTVGEQYF

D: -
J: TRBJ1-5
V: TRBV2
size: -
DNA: TGTGCCAGCAGTGATAGTACAGGGTGGCAGCCCCAGCATTTT
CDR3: CASSDSTGWQPQHF

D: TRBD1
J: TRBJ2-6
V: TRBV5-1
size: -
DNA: TGCGCCAGCAGCTTGGCGGGACAGGGCTCTGGGGCCAACGTCCTGACTTTC
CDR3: CASSLAGQGSGANVLTF

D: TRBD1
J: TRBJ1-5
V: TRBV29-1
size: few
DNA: TGCAGCGTGCGACAGGGGGCTCGAAGCAATCAGCCCCAGCATTTT
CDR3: CSVRQGARSNQPQHF

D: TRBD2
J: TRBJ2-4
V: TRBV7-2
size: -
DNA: TGTGCCAGCAGCCCTCTAGTAGCGGGAGGGCCAAACATTCAGTACTTC
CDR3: CASSPLVAGGPNIQYF

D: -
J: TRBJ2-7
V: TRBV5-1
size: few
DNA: TGCGCCAGCAGCCAACAGGGCGCCCTCTCCTACGAGCAGTACTTC
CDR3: CASSQQGALSYEQYF

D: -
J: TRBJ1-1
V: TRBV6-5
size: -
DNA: TGTGCCAGCAGTTATGGGGCACTCTTTGGCACTGAAGCTTTCTTT
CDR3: CASSYGALFGTEAFF

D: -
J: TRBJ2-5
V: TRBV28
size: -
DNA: TGTGCCAGCAGGTTTAAAGAGACCCAGTACTTC
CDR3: CASRFKETQYF

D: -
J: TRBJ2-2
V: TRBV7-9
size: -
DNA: TGTGCCAGCAGCTTAACAGGGGAGGTCAGCGGGGAGCTGTTTTTT
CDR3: CASSLTGEVSGELFF

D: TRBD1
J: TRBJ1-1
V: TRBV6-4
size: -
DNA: TGTGCCAGCAGTGGCACACAGGGGTGGTCTGAAGCTTTCTTT
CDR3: CASSGTQGWSEAFF

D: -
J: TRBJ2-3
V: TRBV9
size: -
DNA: TGTGCCAGCAGCGTAGACGGGAACCCCACAGATACGCAGTATTTT
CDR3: CASSVDGNPTDTQYF

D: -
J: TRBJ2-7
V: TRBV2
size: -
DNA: TGTGCCAGCAGGGCGTGGGCCGGACAGTACTACGAGCAGTACTTC
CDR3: CASRAWAGQYYEQYF

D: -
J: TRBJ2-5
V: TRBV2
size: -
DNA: TGTGCCAGCGGTCTGGGAAAAGAGACCCAGTACTTC
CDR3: CASGLGKETQYF

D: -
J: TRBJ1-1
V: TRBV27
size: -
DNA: TGTGCCAGCAGTTTGGGACGGCTGAACACTGAAGCTTTCTTT
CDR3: CASSLGRLNTEAFF

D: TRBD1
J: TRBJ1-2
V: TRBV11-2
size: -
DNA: TGTGCCAGCAGCGCTGGGACAGGGGCATGGAACTATGGCTACACCTTC
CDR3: CASSAGTGAWNYGYTF

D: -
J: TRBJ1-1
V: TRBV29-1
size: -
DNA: TGCAGCGTTGAAGGACAATTTGAAGCTTTCTTT
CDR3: CSVEGQFEAFF

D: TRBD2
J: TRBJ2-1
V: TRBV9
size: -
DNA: TGTGCCAGCAGCGTAGGGCTAGCGGGAGGGACCGAGCAGTTCTTC
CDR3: CASSVGLAGGTEQFF

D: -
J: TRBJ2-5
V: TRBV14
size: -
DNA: TGTGCCAGCAGCCAAGCGGGGGCGGAGGAGACCCAGTACTTC
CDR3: CASSQAGAEETQYF

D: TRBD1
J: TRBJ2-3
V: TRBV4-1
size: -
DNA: TGCGCCAGCAGCCAAATGGCCGGGACAGGATATAGCACAGATACGCAGTATTTT
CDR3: CASSQMAGTGYSTDTQYF

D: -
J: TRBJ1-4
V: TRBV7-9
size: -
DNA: TGTGCCAGCAGCTTAGGGGGGGCAGGAGAAAAACTGTTTTTT
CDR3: CASSLGGAGEKLFF

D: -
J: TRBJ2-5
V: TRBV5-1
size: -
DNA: TGCGCCAGCCGTCGGAGGGCGACGGGAGCTGAGACCCAGTACTTC
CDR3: CASRRRATGAETQYF

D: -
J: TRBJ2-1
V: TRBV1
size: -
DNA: TGCACCAGCAGCCATCAGACCCGGACAGGGGACCACAATGAGCAGTTCTTC
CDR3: CTSSHQTRTGDHNEQFF

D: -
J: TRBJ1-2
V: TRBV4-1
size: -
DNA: TGCGCCAGCAGCCAAGATGTACAGGGTTATGGCTACACCTTC
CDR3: CASSQDVQGYGYTF

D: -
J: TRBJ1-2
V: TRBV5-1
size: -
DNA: TGCGCCAGCAGCTTGGGGACGGACCAAGGTGGCTACACCTTC
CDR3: CASSLGTDQGGYTF

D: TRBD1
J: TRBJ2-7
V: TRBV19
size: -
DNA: TGTGCCAGTAGTTTCGGACAGGGCGGGTACGAGCAGTACTTC
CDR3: CASSFGQGGYEQYF

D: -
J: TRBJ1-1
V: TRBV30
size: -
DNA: TGTGCCTGGAGCCCCTCTCAAATCGCCTATACTGAAGCTTTCTTT
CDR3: CAWSPSQIAYTEAFF

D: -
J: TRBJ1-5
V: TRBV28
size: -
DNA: TGTGCCAGCATTAATACCAGGGGATTGAGCAATCAGCCCCAGCATTTT
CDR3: CASINTRGLSNQPQHF

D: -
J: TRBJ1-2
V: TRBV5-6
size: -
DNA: TGTGCCAGCAGCTTGGTGGCCGGGGCCGATGGCTACACCTTC
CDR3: CASSLVAGADGYTF

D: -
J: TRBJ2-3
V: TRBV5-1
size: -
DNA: TGCGCCAGCAGCTTCTGGACAGTCCAGGGGCCGCCGCCCACAGATACGCAGTATTTT
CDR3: CASSFWTVQGPPPTDTQYF

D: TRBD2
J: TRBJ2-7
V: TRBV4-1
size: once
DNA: TGCGCCAGCAGCCAAGATGTTGGACTAGCCTATAGCCACGAGCAGTACTTC
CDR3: CASSQDVGLAYSHEQYF

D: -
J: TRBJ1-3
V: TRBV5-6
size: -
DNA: TGTGCCAGCAGCTTAGGGCAGGATATTGAAAACACCATATATTTT
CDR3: CASSLGQDIENTIYF

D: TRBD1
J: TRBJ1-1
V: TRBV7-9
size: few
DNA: TGTGCCAGCAGCGCAGACAGGGGAGGAGGCACTGAAGCTTTCTTT
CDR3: CASSADRGGGTEAFF

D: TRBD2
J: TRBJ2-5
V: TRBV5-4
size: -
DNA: TGTGCCAGCAGCTTGGGGTGGGCGGGAGAACAGACCCAGTACTTC
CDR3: CASSLGWAGEQTQYF

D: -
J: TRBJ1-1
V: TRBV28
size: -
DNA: TGTGCCAGCACCCGTCCCTTTCGGGACACTGAAGCTTTCTTT
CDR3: CASTRPFRDTEAFF

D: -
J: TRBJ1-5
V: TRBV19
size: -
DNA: TGTGCCAGTAGTCCCCCCAATCAGCCCCAGCATTTT
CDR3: CASSPPNQPQHF

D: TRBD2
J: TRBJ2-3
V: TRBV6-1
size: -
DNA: TGTGCCAGCAGTGGTATGCGTAGGACTAGGGTGGATACGCAGTATTTT
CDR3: CASSGMRRTRVDTQYF

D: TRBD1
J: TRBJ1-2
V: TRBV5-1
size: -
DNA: TGCGCCAGCACTTTTACAGGGGGGCTTAACTATGGCTACACCTTC
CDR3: CASTFTGGLNYGYTF

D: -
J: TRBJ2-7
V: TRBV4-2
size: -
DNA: TGTGCCAGCAGCCAAGTGGACACTGCTGCCTACGAGCAGTACTTC
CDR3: CASSQVDTAAYEQYF

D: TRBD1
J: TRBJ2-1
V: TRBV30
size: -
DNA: TGTGCCTGGAGTGGGGCAGGGGGATACAATGAGCAGTTCTTC
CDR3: CAWSGAGGYNEQFF

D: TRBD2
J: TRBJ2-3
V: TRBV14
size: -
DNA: TGTGCCAGCAGCCACGGGGGGGCGGAGAGGACGCAGTATTTT
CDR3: CASSHGGAERTQYF

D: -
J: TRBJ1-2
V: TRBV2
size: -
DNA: TGTGCCAGCAGTGACCTAGGTGCTAACTATGGCTACACCTTC
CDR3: CASSDLGANYGYTF

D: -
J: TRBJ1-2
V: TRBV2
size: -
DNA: TGTGCCAGCAGTGTCGAGTACCGGCCAGACTATGGCTACACCTTC
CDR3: CASSVEYRPDYGYTF

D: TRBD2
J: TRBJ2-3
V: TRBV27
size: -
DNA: TGTGCCAGCAGTTTAAGCGCGGGAGTGGTGACAGATACGCAGTATTTT
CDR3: CASSLSAGVVTDTQYF

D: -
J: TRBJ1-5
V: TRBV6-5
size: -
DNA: TGTGCCAGCAGTCCTTTTTTCGGCAATCAGCCCCAGCATTTT
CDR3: CASSPFFGNQPQHF

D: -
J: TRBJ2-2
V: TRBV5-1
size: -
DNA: TGCGCCAGCAGCTTGGAGCGGATCACCGGGGAGCTGTTTTTT
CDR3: CASSLERITGELFF

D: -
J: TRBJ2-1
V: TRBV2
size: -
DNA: TGTGCCAGCAGTGAAGCGCCAGTTACCAGCGAGCAGTTCTTC
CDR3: CASSEAPVTSEQFF

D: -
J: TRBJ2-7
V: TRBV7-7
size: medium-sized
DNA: TGTGCTAGCAGCTTAGGAGGGGGAGGGGACGAGCAGTACTTC
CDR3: CASSLGGGGDEQYF

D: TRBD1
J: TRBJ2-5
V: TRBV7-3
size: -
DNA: TGTGCCAGCAGCTCAGACAGGGAAGAGACCCAGTACTTC
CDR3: CASSSDREETQYF

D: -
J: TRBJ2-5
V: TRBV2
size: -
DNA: TGTGCCAGCAGTCCCCGGTCTGGGGGGCAAGAGACCCAGTACTTC
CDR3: CASSPRSGGQETQYF

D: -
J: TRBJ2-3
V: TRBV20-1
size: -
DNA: TGCAGTGCCCCTTGGGCAGATACGCAGTATTTT
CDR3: CSAPWADTQYF